The source of this T cell receptor beta chain is a study of Ad26.COV2.S vaccination and SARS-CoV-2 variants (dated by TCRdb to about 2021). Background for the entire study: Donors in the vaccine arm were drawn from COV1001, a multicentre, randomized, double-blind, placebo-controlled phase I-IIa trial testing Ad26.COV2.S in healthy adults. TCRbeta repertoire sequencing was used to assess the specificity and breadth of SARS-CoV-2-reactive T cell receptors after Ad26.COV2.S vaccination. Ad26.COV2.S was administered intramuscularly at a dose of 5x10^10 or 1x10^11 viral particles, either as one shot or as two shots given 56 days apart. Blinding of investigators to trial group allocation was maintained during experiments and outcome assessment. Trial participants were randomized into five groups of five: low-dose or high-dose Ad26.COV2.S given once or twice, or placebo on both occasions. A total of 32 samples were included in the TCR-sequenced set, comprising 19 Ad26.COV2.S vaccine recipients, 5 placebo recipients and 8 SARS-CoV-2 convalescent individuals. Beyond this particular receptor, the publication reports: After vaccination, spike-specific CD8+ and CD4+ T cell responses were reported to show substantial breadth. The study lacked the statistical power to compare responses across vaccine doses or regimens. Ad26.COV2.S recipients had higher spike-specific TCR breadth than placebo recipients (P = 0.0014). According to the authors, total T cell responses may have been underestimated by the TCR breadth and depth analyses. Non-spike TCR breadth was comparable between vaccine and placebo recipients, consistent with the vaccine containing only spike.

Including cysteine and phenylalanine, the CDR3 has 12 amino acids. Only the CDR3 part of the read is kept: 36 bases, read in frame from the first base. Cut back by 0 bases and 11 bases, the V and J ends lie 11 bases apart. TCRbeta CDR3 regions were sequenced with the immunoSEQ Assay. After extraction, genomic DNA underwent amplification by bias-controlled multiplex PCR, followed by high-throughput sequencing. The study's processing was this. To quantify the absolute abundance of each unique TCRbeta CDR3 region, sequences were collapsed and filtered. T cell fraction was estimated by normalization of TCRbeta template counts to usable DNA, with usable DNA being measured through amplification of reference genes present in all nucleated cells. Repertoire TCRs were annotated as SARS-CoV-2-specific by exact matching of V gene, CDR3 amino acid sequence and J gene to a known reactive TCR set. MIRA supplied the reference SARS-CoV-2 TCR set, which was filtered for enrichment in COVID-19-positive ImmuneCODE repertoires so that public or cross-reactive TCRs were removed. Drawing on the MIRA antigens, annotated TCRs were analysed further at the level of specific ORF or position within ORF. Depth was the summed frequency of annotated unique rearrangements, while breadth was defined as annotated unique rearrangements over total unique productive rearrangements. Group comparisons of TCR breadth used two-sided Wilcoxon rank-sum tests. Held by TCRdb, this immuneACCESS table contains in-frame sequences only and omits some clones. Under half of the omission traces to an unresolved V gene where checked; the cause of the rest is unknown. The D gene and trimming were derived from the DNA, and the V and J assignments and clone size from that table. The sample contains 500,000 or so clones, roughly 87% of them found a single time. Jointly, the top ten make up around 13% of the sample.

The treatment or condition label, as the study defines it: approximately 18 received Ad26.COV2.S at low or high dose, single or two shots; roughly five received placebo; per-sample allocation not given. Repertoires of vaccine and placebo recipients were sequenced from samples taken on day 63 after the first injection. Cohort 1b enrolled about two dozen adults aged 18-55 years at a single site in Boston, USA, between 29 July and 7 August 2020. Ad26.COV2.S consisted of a replication-incompetent adenovirus type 26 vector by which a prefusion-stabilized SARS-CoV-2 spike protein from the original Wuhan strain was expressed. Notes on this clone: Its antigen target is currently unknown. It has no much larger one-base neighbor in the sample; base qualities were not kept.

The sample was peripheral blood, taken in a trial of Ad26.COV2.S vaccine versus placebo. The sequence is built from TRBV12-3 or TRBV12-4 and TRBJ2-7; the D gene cannot be resolved reliably. This sequence originates from a person aged 18-60 years who received the Ad26.COV2.S COVID-19 vaccine or a placebo. In nucleotides, the sequence is TGTGCCAGCAGTTTAGCGGCCAAACACGAGTACTTC. This gives the protein CASSLAAKHEYF.